This T cell receptor (beta chain) was identified in a study of long-term antiretroviral therapy in people with HIV. With respect to this clone: Its target is unknown.

Version v3.0 of the immunoSEQ assay was performed at survey level. For each individual sample, sequencing targeted about 35,000-50,000 T-cell genomes. Some clones are missing from TCRdb's copy, which holds only in-frame ones; the method was immunoSEQ multiplex PCR. This table has 20,000 to 25,000 clones, about four fifths appearing once. The CDR3 sequence is 12 residues long. In germline, CDR1 is LNHNV, CDR2 YYDKDF (reference sequence). Trimming removed 5 bases at V and 1 base at J, with 5 bases between. Treatment of all HIV participants took place in the United States. Study results and caveats: ART-treated samples gained diversity yet remained below transplant donor controls.

The sequence was obtained from a man aged 45 to 65 with HIV. The sequences come from unsorted PBMCs, collected 0.4 years after starting antiretroviral therapy. The chain uses TRBV15 and TRBJ1-1, with a possible D match to TRBD1 (5 bases). CDR3 nucleotides: TGTGCCACCAGCGGGACGAACACTGAAGCTTTCTTT. Protein product: CATSGTNTEAFF.